This TCR beta chain was observed in a study of CD8 T cells in ankylosing spondylitis. Study outcomes and limitations: Within ankylosing spondylitis blood, a TCR beta motif made up of roughly eight highly homologous variants appeared to be characteristic. Reportedly, significant enrichment of disease-linked clones occurred in matched ankylosing spondylitis synovial fluid.

As for this clonotype: Antigen unknown. Compared with germline, one end of the junction differs, possibly owing to a read error.

5'-RACE, quantitative and with molecular barcodes, yielded the TCR beta libraries. One entry per CDR3 protein, called by TCRdb with MiXCR from the 5' RACE reads. The sample has under 250,000 distinct CDR3 sequences, roughly 32% seen once; the top ten hold about 4.2%. The sample comprised blood, either unsorted or a sorted T cell fraction (not recorded which). This sequence was found in a male donor with ankylosing spondylitis or in good health (not recorded which).

This CDR3 reads CASSKAGDAYNEQFF. The DNA of the CDR3 is TGTGCCAGCAGTAAAGCGGGGGACGCCTACAATGAGCAGTTCTTC. The V and J genes are TRBV6-1 and TRBJ2-1; 8 nucleotides line up with TRBD2. This CDR3 region has 15 residues. The germline gives CDR1 MNHNS, CDR2 SASEGT.